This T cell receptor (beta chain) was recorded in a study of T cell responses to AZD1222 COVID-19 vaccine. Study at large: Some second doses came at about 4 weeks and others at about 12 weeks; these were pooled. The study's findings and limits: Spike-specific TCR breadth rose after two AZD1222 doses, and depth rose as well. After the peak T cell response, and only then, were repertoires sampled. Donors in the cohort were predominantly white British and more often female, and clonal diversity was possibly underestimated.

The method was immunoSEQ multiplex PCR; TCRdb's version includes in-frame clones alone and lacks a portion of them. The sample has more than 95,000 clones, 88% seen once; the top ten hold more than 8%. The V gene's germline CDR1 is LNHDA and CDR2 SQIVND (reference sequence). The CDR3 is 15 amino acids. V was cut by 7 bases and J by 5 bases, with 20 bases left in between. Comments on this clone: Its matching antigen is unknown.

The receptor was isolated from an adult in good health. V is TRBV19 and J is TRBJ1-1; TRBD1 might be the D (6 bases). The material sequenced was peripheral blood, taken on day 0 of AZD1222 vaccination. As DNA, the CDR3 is TGTGCCAGTACGACCGGGGGGGGCGCTGGGACTGAAGCTTTCTTT. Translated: CASTTGGGAGTEAFF.